Listed here is a single T cell receptor (beta chain). This clone was detected only a few times. Its antigen is currently not known. Base qualities are not at hand, and no much larger clone is one base apart. Explained via the paper, the time point label denotes: blood 4 weeks post-SBRT, at nephrectomy. The treatment or condition label of this sample denotes: 15 Gy SBRT to primary tumor, nephrectomy 4 weeks later. The samples were drawn from a clinical trial, where primary renal cell carcinomas were treated with 15 Gy of stereotactic body radiation therapy and then removed by nephrectomy 4 weeks afterward. To follow tumor-enriched clonotypes, serial peripheral blood was collected from radiation-treated patients at baseline and at 2 weeks and 4 weeks after SBRT. Every patient's renal cell carcinoma showed clear cell pathology. The QIAamp DNA Blood Mini Kit (Qiagen) was used to prepare genomic DNA for TCR sequencing. Only samples passing all quality control checks were included in the analyses.

These data come from a study of radiation and T cells in renal cell carcinoma (TCRdb year 2020). As for the study more broadly: TCR beta sequencing covered over 50 samples in total, comprising around 26 tumors and about 27 peripheral blood samples. The final blood draw was performed at 4 weeks after radiation, at the same time as nephrectomy. In the approximately 53 samples combined, 4 million to 5 million unique CDR3 nucleotide sequences were found, encoding roughly 3,000,000 unique CDR3 amino acid sequences.

The immunoSEQ kit was used, according to the manufacturer's recommendations, to generate TCR beta libraries from genomic DNA. To prepare libraries, a first multiplex PCR with proprietary primers was run, followed by a second PCR that added unique barcodes, and a bead cleanup was done after each round. A kit-provided positive control reaction and a negative control reaction were included in every sample batch. The final libraries underwent checking on an Agilent 4200 TapeStation D1000 ScreenTape, volumetric pooling, and quantification by qPCR. Sequencing was performed on an Illumina NextSeq500 using a MidOutput 150-cycle cartridge, with 156 Read1 cycles, 15 Index1 cycles, and the kit custom primers. The pooled library was loaded at 0.8 to 1 pM with an approximately 18% PhiX control spike-in. The original pipeline was this. Vendor-processed data were analyzed in R, with a clonotype defined as all T cells sharing the same CDR3 nucleotide sequence. For clone abundance analyses, frequencies were normalized to the 10,000 most abundant clones per sample. Public T cell clones, averaging fewer than five per sample, were removed before analysis. Tumor-enriched and baseline blood-enriched clonotypes were defined by at least a 32-fold difference in abundance between compartments. Clonotypes expanded or contracted between blood time points were identified with a beta-binomial differential abundance model. Similarity between tumor and blood repertoires was quantified using the Baroni-Urbani and Buser coefficient, and groups were compared with two-tailed Wilcoxon tests in R. The table was pulled from immuneACCESS by TCRdb, which kept in-frame rearrangements only. Such tables lose some clones; where checked, under half of the loss comes from unresolved V genes, and the rest has no known cause. Clone size and the V and J calls come from that table; the DNA yielded D and trimming. This sample holds 150,000 or so clones; about 85% were observed only once. The ten most abundant clones make up 10% to 12% of the sample.

Beyond this particular receptor, the publication reports: Changes in the blood repertoire were not tracked past 4 weeks after treatment. Effects of radiation dose or scheduling on the TCR repertoire could not be addressed with the single-armed trial design. No pretreatment tumor biopsies were available, so the baseline intratumoral presence of clonotypes could not be determined. In blood, the top tumor clonotypes increased from baseline to 2 weeks after radiation and then shrank by 4 weeks, which suggests a temporary expansion of tumor-resident clones.

The CDR3 contains 17 residues, cysteine and phenylalanine counted. Only CDR3 DNA remains: 51 bases, in frame from the first base. CDR1 and CDR2, looked up from the germline V gene, are SGHRS and YFSETQ. V lost 5 bases and J lost 1 base, and the count of bases not matched to a germline gene is 8. The sample was blood, taken from a patient whose treatment included radiotherapy and nephrectomy. This TCR derives from a woman aged 50 to 65 with renal cell carcinoma. Recombination joined TRBV5-1 with TRBJ2-3; the central 12 bases match TRBD2. The sequenced DNA is TGCGCCAGCAGAACGACTAGCGGGGGATCTGGCACAGATACGCAGTATTTT. It is translated as CASRTTSGGSGTDTQYF.